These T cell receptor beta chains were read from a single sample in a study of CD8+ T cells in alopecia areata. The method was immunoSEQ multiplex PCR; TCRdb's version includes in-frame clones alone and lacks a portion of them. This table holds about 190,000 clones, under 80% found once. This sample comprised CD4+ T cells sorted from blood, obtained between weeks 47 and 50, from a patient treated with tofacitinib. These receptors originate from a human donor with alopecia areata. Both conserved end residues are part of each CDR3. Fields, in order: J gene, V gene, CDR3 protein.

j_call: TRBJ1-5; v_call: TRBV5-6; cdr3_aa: CASSPSGPLGNQPQHF
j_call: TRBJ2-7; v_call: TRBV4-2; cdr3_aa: CASSQASGGTYEQYF
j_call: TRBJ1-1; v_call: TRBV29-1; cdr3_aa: CSVDGGRSTEAFF
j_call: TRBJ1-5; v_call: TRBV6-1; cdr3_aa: CASSALTGGNQPQHF
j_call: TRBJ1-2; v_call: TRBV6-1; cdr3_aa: CASISKFNYGYTF
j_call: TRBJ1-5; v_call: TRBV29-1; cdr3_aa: CSVVGWEMNQPQHF
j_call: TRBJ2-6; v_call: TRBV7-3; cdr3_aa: CASSPGLSGANVLTF
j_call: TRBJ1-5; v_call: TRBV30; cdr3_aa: CAWSTGVSQPQHF
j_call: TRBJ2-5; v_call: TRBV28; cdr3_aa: CASSSYSGVGPETQYF
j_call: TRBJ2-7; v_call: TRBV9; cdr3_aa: CASSVGLGGKYEQYF
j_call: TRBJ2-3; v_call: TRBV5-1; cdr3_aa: CASSLGGERTDTQYF
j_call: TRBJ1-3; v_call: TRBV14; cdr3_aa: CASSRKTTASGNTIYF
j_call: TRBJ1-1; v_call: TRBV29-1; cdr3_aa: CSVASRDSNTEAFF
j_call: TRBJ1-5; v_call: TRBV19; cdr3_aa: CASRPDRFQPQHF
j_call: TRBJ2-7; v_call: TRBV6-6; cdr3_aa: CASSSNYEQYF
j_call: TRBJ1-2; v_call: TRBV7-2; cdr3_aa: CASRRWEGKDGYTF
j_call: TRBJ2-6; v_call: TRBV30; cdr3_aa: CAWDWGAAGANVLTF
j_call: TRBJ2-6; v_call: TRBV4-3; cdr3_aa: CASSQDPPGANVLTF
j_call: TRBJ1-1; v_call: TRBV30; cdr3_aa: CAWMGRTEAFF
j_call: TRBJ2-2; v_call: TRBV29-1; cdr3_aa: CSVERAANGELFF
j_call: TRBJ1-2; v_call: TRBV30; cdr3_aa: CAWSDGGYGYTF
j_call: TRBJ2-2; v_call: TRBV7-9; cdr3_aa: CASTNRVTNTGELFF
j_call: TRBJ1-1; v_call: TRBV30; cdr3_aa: CAWSPVNTEAFF
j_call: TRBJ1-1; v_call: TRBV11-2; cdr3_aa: CASSPVALQNTEAFF
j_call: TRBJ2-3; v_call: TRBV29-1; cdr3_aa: CSAQGLAVSDTQYF
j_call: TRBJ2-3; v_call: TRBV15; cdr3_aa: CATSGGGTDTQYF
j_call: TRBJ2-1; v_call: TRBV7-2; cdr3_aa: CASSFRVGGGHNEQFF
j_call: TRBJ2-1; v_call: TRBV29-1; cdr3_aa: CSVVSVNRYNEQFF
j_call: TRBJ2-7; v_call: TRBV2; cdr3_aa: CASSEGGEQYF
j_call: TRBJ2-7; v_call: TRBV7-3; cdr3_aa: CASSLAGGPDYEQYF
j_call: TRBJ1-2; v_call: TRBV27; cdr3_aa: CASKNRDRDISYTF
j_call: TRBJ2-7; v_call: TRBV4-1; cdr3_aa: CASSLNYEQYF
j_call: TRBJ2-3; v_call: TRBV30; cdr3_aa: CAWTKYPKTDTQYF